Below are 17 T cell receptor beta chains sequenced from a single sample in a study of Ad26.COV2.S vaccination and SARS-CoV-2 variants. Produced via immunoSEQ multiplex PCR; TCRdb's table is partial and in-frame only. The sample carries about 480,000 clones, around 88% recorded once. Treatment defined: roughly 20 received Ad26.COV2.S at low or high dose, single or two shots; about 5 received placebo; per-sample allocation not given. After the first vaccine or placebo injection, samples were drawn on day 63. The starting material was peripheral blood, obtained in a trial of Ad26.COV2.S vaccine versus placebo. These receptors all stem from a person between 18 and 59 years old who received the Ad26.COV2.S COVID-19 vaccine or a placebo.

The chain couples TRBV7-9 to TRBJ2-5, with D possibly TRBD2 on 5 matching bases. V dropped 3 bases and J dropped 5 bases, with 13 bases sitting between them. The CDR3 extends over 14 amino acids. Germline loops: CDR1 SEHNR, CDR2 FQNEAQ (reference sequence). The CDR3 loop is CASSFLAFYETQYF. CDR3 sequence (DNA): TGTGCCAGCAGCTTCCTAGCTTTCTACGAGACCCAGTACTTC.

This rearrangement joins TRBV24-1 to TRBJ2-3; D is ambiguous. The CDR3 has 13 residues. CDR1 is KGHDR, CDR2 SFDVKD, per germline. Trimming took 6 bases from V and 2 from J, leaving 8 bases between them. The CDR3 nucleotides are TGTGCCACCAGTATCACTGACACAGATACGCAGTATTTT. Amino acids: CATSITDTDTQYF.

For the CDR3, the DNA is TGTGCCAGCAGCGGGCGGGGCAGGGGGAGCGAGCAGTACTTC. It is translated as CASSGRGRGSEQYF. The gene calls are TRBV7-9 and TRBJ2-7; tentative D call: TRBD1 (7 bases). CDR3 size: 14 residues. Germline V lookup: CDR1 SEHNR, CDR2 FQNEAQ (reference sequence). The V gene lost 5 bases and the J gene lost 6 bases, with 17 bases spanning the gap. The whole variable domain, remainder taken from reference TRBV7-9 and TRBJ2-7, is DTGVSQNPRHKITKRGQNVTFRCDPISEHNRLYWYRQTLGQGPEFLTYFQNEAQLEKSRLLSDRFSAERPKGSFSTLEIQRTEQGDSAMYLCASSGRGRGSEQYFGPGTRLTVT.

This chain connects TRBV7-2 to TRBJ1-5; TRBD1 is a possible D gene (5 bases). The ends were cut back, 3 bases at V and 1 base at J, with 10 bases in the middle. CDR3 length: 15 residues. Germline CDR1 SGHTA, CDR2 FQGNSA. CDR3 DNA sequence: TGTGCCAGCAGCTTGGGTGGGGACAGCAATCAGCCCCAGCATTTT. Translation gives CASSLGGDSNQPQHF.

The J gene is TRBJ2-1, the V gene TRBV19; 10 nucleotides align to TRBD2. Looked up from germline, CDR1 is LNHDA and CDR2 is SQIVND (reference sequence). Trimming took 3 bases from V and 7 from J; bases not matched to a gene: 6. This CDR3 is 15 amino acids long. CDR3 nucleotides: TGTGCCAGTAGTATCCCCAGCGGGAGGGCGAATGAGCAGTTCTTC. Amino acids: CASSIPSGRANEQFF.

The chain links TRBV20-1 to TRBJ1-6; possible D gene TRBD1, 5 bases. Germline CDR1 and CDR2: DFQATT and SNEGSKA (reference sequence). Deletions cut 3 bases from V and 1 base from J, with 19 bases between. The CDR3 runs to 18 residues. This CDR3 is CSASGGWQGRSYNSPLHF. CDR3 DNA sequence: TGCAGTGCTAGTGGAGGTTGGCAGGGACGTTCCTATAATTCACCCCTCCACTTT.

The chain links TRBV7-2 to TRBJ2-7; D not resolved. V lost 5 bases, J lost 5 bases, and 10 bases lay in between. This CDR3 comprises 12 residues. Germline assignment: CDR1 SGHTA and CDR2 FQGNSA. DNA for the CDR3: TGTGCCAGCAGCCCAACGATGAACGAGCAGTACTTC. Protein product: CASSPTMNEQYF.

This rearrangement joins TRBV5-1 to TRBJ1-2, with no clear D. There are 13 residues in the CDR3. CDR1 and CDR2 (germline): SGHRS, YFSETQ. V was clipped by 4 bases and J by 2 bases, with 9 bases between them. CDR3 sequence reads: CASSIQANYGYTF. CDR3 sequence (DNA): TGCGCCAGCAGCATCCAGGCCAACTATGGCTACACCTTC.

This chain joins TRBV9 and TRBJ1-4; D possibly corresponds to TRBD1 (6 bases). V was shortened by 2 bases and J by 0 bases, with 11 bases between the two germline ends. CDR1 is SGDLS, CDR2 YYNGEE, per germline. CDR3 length equals 16 residues. This CDR3 reads CASSVASGATNEKLFF. CDR3 nucleotide sequence: TGTGCCAGCAGCGTGGCTTCAGGGGCAACTAATGAAAAACTGTTTTTT.

The chain carries TRBV15 and TRBJ1-5; no clear D. V lost 1 base to trimming and J lost 2 bases, with 9 bases between them. This CDR3 is 15 amino acids long. Germline CDR1 LNHNV, CDR2 YYDKDF (reference sequence). Here the CDR3 reads CATSRGTSGNQPQHF. In DNA form, the CDR3 reads TGTGCCACCAGCAGAGGGACCTCGGGCAATCAGCCCCAGCATTTT. Full variable domain (rest looked up from reference TRBV15 and TRBJ1-5): DAMVIQNPRYQVTQFGKPVTLSCSQTLNHNVMYWYQQKSSQAPKLLFHYYDKDFNNEADTPDNFQSRRPNTSFCFLDIRSPGLGDTAMYLCATSRGTSGNQPQHFGDGTRLSIL.

The J gene is TRBJ2-7, the V gene TRBV5-3, with 9 bases that match TRBD2. Being an ORF, TRBV5-3 has a function that is uncertain. V gave up 5 bases and J gave up 3 bases; unmatched junction bases: 21. The CDR3 extends over 19 amino acids. The CDR3 nucleotides read TGTGCCAGAAGGGATTGGGGGACCGATCTAGCGGGGCAACTCTACGAGCAGTACTTC. Amino acid sequence: CARRDWGTDLAGQLYEQYF.

V is TRBV30 and J is TRBJ2-1; unclear D gene. The CDR3 sequence is 13 residues long. V was cut by 4 bases and J by 7 bases, with 14 bases left in between. Germline assignment: CDR1 GTSNPN and CDR2 SVGIG (reference sequence). CDR3: CAWNLAAWNEQFF. In nucleotides, the CDR3 is TGTGCCTGGAATTTGGCGGCCTGGAATGAGCAGTTCTTC.

The chain has TRBV7-9 and TRBJ2-2; D might be TRBD1 or TRBD2, each matching 6 bases. Germline-derived CDR1 and CDR2 are SEHNR and FQNEAQ (reference sequence). The CDR3 runs 19 residues. The V and J ends lost 5 bases and 4 bases respectively, with 26 bases between them. CDR3 protein: CASSPSWGALGQTTGELFF. In DNA, the CDR3 is TGTGCCAGCAGCCCCTCCTGGGGGGCTTTAGGCCAGACCACCGGGGAGCTGTTTTTT.

This chain links TRBV4-3 with TRBJ1-2; D possibly corresponds to TRBD1 (6 bases). Trimming pared 0 bases from V and 3 bases from J, leaving 14 bases between. The CDR3 is 16 amino acids. CDR1 is LGHNA, CDR2 YSLEER, per germline. The CDR3 DNA reads TGCGCCAGCAGCCAAGATGGGTGGGCAGGGGACTATGGCTACACCTTC. Protein sequence: CASSQDGWAGDYGYTF.

The CDR3 DNA reads TGCGCCAGCAGCCAAGGTCCTGGGGTAAGAGGCAACGAGCAGTACTTC. Protein product: CASSQGPGVRGNEQYF. The V gene is TRBV4-1, the J gene TRBJ2-7; D not certain. Germline lookup yields CDR1 MGHRA and CDR2 YSYEKL. CDR3 length: 16 amino acids. V lost 1 base and J 5 bases, leaving 18 bases between the germline ends.

This clone appeared a single time. The chain uses TRBV19 and TRBJ2-2, with 9 nucleotides matching TRBD1. The V and J ends lost 10 bases and 5 bases, in that order; junction bases with no gene match: 11. CDR3 length: 15 residues. Germline V gene data show CDR1 as LNHDA and CDR2 as SQIVND (reference sequence). This chain's CDR3 is CATNRGRRGTGELFF. CDR3 bases: TGTGCCACGAACAGGGGGCGCAGGGGGACCGGGGAGCTGTTTTTT.

Here the CDR3 reads CASSIQTGAVGEAFF. CDR3 in DNA: TGTGCCAGTAGTATTCAGACAGGGGCCGTGGGTGAAGCTTTCTTT. The chain carries TRBV19 and TRBJ1-1; TRBD1 matches at 8 bases. The junction had 10 bases not matched to a gene; V was cut back by 3 bases and J by 7 bases. CDR3 size: 15 residues. Looked up from germline, CDR1 is LNHDA and CDR2 is SQIVND (reference sequence).